These 2 T cell receptor beta chains were all obtained from the same sample, sequenced in a study of Ad26.COV2.S vaccination and SARS-CoV-2 variants. The repertoire was sequenced with immunoSEQ multiplex PCR; TCRdb's copy has only in-frame clones and lacks some. The table lists hundreds of thousands of clones, around 86% of them singletons, with about 3.5% in the top ten. Documented treatment: 15 to 20 received Ad26.COV2.S at low or high dose, single or two shots; 5 received placebo; per-sample allocation not given. Samples were taken on day 63 after the first vaccine or placebo injection. Here the sequenced sample was peripheral blood, taken in a trial of Ad26.COV2.S vaccine versus placebo. Receptors originate from a person aged 18-60 years who received the Ad26.COV2.S COVID-19 vaccine or a placebo.

The V gene is TRBV6-6, the J gene TRBJ1-1; 10 bases align to TRBD1. The trim removed 2 bases at V and 1 base at J, leaving 4 bases unmatched. The CDR3 contains 16 residues. Looked up from germline, CDR1 is MNHNY and CDR2 is SVGAGI (reference sequence). CDR3 nucleotide sequence: TGTGCCAGCAGTTACACGAGGACAGGGGGGAACACTGAAGCTTTCTTT. This gives the protein CASSYTRTGGNTEAFF.

The sample holds one count of this clone. V usage is TRBV7-2 and J usage is TRBJ1-6; perhaps TRBD1 as D (5 bases). Germline V gives CDR1 SGHTA, CDR2 FQGNSA. Trimming removed 4 bases at V and 9 bases at J, with 22 bases between. The CDR3 length is 17 residues. The CDR3 spells CASSYNPGLGVGSPLHF. CDR3 bases: TGTGCCAGCAGCTATAATCCGGGACTAGGGGTCGGTTCACCCCTCCACTTT.